A selection of T cell receptor beta chains follows, all from one sample in a study of response to subunit inactivated influenza vaccine. MiXCR, run by TCRdb on the RT-PCR reads, gives a single entry per CDR3 protein. The data show more than 600,000 distinct CDR3 sequences, around a sixth seen once. The sequences come from PBMCs from blood, collected more than 4 days after vaccination. The receptor source for this set is a man aged 50-60 years who received an inactivated influenza vaccine. CDR3s include the opening cysteine and the closing phenylalanine or tryptophan. Fields, in order: D gene, clone size, V gene, J gene, CDR3 protein, CDR3 DNA. The D gene is left open where the match is weak. Not every row has a clone size; where given, it reads once, few, many or a size class.

TRBD2,few,TRBV28,TRBJ2-5,CASSPLLAGEETQYF,TGTGCCAGCAGTCCTCTCCTAGCGGGGGAAGAGACCCAGTACTTC
.,many,TRBV29-1,TRBJ2-5,CSVEEVGRETQYF,TGCAGCGTTGAAGAAGTAGGGAGAGAGACCCAGTACTTC
.,.,TRBV7-2,TRBJ1-6,CASSATSTSPLHF,TGTGCCAGCAGCGCGACTTCCACTTCACCCCTCCACTTT
.,few,TRBV10-3,TRBJ2-4,CAISELITGLAKNIQYF,TGTGCCATCAGTGAGTTGATAACAGGCCTAGCCAAAAACATTCAGTACTTC
TRBD2,few,TRBV5-1,TRBJ2-7,CASSAGLASYEQYF,TGCGCCAGCAGCGCGGGACTAGCTTCCTACGAGCAGTACTTC
.,.,TRBV27,TRBJ1-4,CASSPAWAGEKLFF,TGTGCCAGCAGTCCAGCCTGGGCGGGTGAAAAACTGTTTTTT
TRBD1,many,TRBV4-2,TRBJ1-1,CASSRSTGVNTEAFF,TGTGCCAGCAGCCGATCGACAGGGGTGAACACTGAAGCTTTCTTT
.,few,TRBV7-9,TRBJ1-6,CASSFGGRRNSPLHF,TGTGCCAGCAGCTTCGGGGGACGGAGGAATTCACCCCTCCACTTT
.,few,TRBV20-1,TRBJ2-7,CSAPLVGQVYEQYF,TGCAGTGCCCCTCTCGTGGGGCAGGTCTACGAGCAGTACTTC
.,once,TRBV7-2,TRBJ2-7,CASSLGPLDEQYF,TGTGCCAGCAGCCTGGGACCGCTCGACGAGCAGTACTTC
TRBD2,.,TRBV5-1,TRBJ2-1,CASSLAEASGRIFF,TGCGCCAGCAGCTTGGCCGAGGCTAGCGGGAGAATTTTCTTC
.,many,TRBV4-3,TRBJ2-2,CASSQDRYTGELFF,TGCGCCAGCAGCCAAGATCGGTACACCGGGGAGCTGTTTTTT
.,few,TRBV6-1,TRBJ2-2,CASMRSLATWNTGELFF,TGTGCCAGCATGAGAAGTCTAGCGACCTGGAACACCGGGGAGCTGTTTTTT
TRBD2,.,TRBV7-2,TRBJ2-2,CASSKGLAREGGGELFF,TGTGCCAGCAGCAAAGGACTAGCGCGGGAGGGCGGCGGGGAGCTGTTTTTT
TRBD2,few,TRBV6-1,TRBJ2-1,CASRVAGGPNEQFF,TGTGCCAGCAGGGTAGCGGGGGGCCCGAATGAGCAGTTCTTC
.,few,TRBV11-1,TRBJ2-2,CASSLNGVTGANTGELFF,TGTGCCAGCAGCTTAAACGGAGTAACGGGGGCGAACACCGGGGAGCTGTTTTTT
.,.,TRBV20-1,TRBJ2-2,CSAKLQNSWNTGELFF,TGCAGTGCCAAGCTGCAGAATAGCTGGAACACCGGGGAGCTGTTTTTT
TRBD1,few,TRBV9,TRBJ2-2,CASSVGPTGIGELFF,TGTGCCAGCAGCGTAGGGCCGACAGGGATCGGGGAGCTGTTTTTT
.,few,TRBV4-2,TRBJ2-3,CASSQESYGRGPDTQYF,TGTGCCAGCAGCCAAGAGTCGTACGGGAGAGGGCCAGATACGCAGTATTTT
.,.,TRBV4-2,TRBJ2-6,CASSRGQVSGANVLTF,TGTGCCAGCAGCCGGGGACAAGTCTCTGGGGCCAACGTCCTGACTTTC
.,.,TRBV15,TRBJ2-5,CATKQTTDQETQYF,TGTGCCACCAAACAGACGACAGACCAAGAGACCCAGTACTTC
TRBD2,.,TRBV4-3,TRBJ2-7,CASSQTAVGGSYEQYF,TGCGCCAGCAGCCAAACCGCCGTCGGGGGGTCCTACGAGCAGTACTTC
TRBD2,many,TRBV7-9,TRBJ2-1,CASRRGARTGGNNEQFF,TGTGCCAGCAGGCGCGGGGCCCGTACGGGGGGAAACAATGAGCAGTTCTTC
.,.,TRBV7-2,TRBJ1-2,CASSPNPFYGYTF,TGTGCCAGCAGCCCCAACCCTTTCTATGGCTACACCTTC
.,few,TRBV6-1,TRBJ2-7,CASSGDLAASEQYF,TGTGCCAGCAGCGGGGATCTAGCCGCTTCCGAGCAGTACTTC
.,.,TRBV27,TRBJ2-5,CASSPSYRARETQYF,TGTGCCAGCAGTCCCTCCTACAGGGCGCGAGAGACCCAGTACTTC
TRBD1,few,TRBV29-1,TRBJ1-5,CSVSDDRGGQPQHF,TGCAGCGTTTCCGACGACAGGGGAGGTCAGCCCCAGCATTTT
TRBD2,many,TRBV4-3,TRBJ2-1,CASSQVSGSSYNEQFF,TGCGCCAGCAGCCAAGTAAGCGGGAGTTCCTACAATGAGCAGTTCTTC
.,.,TRBV4-3,TRBJ2-5,CASSQDWGGTQYF,TGCGCCAGCAGCCAAGACTGGGGAGGGACCCAGTACTTC
TRBD2,.,TRBV10-3,TRBJ2-3,CAISDPTSGSTDTQYF,TGTGCCATCAGTGACCCTACTAGCGGTAGCACAGATACGCAGTATTTT
.,.,TRBV20-1,TRBJ2-1,CSARDILASYNEQFF,TGCAGTGCTAGAGATATACTAGCCTCCTACAATGAGCAGTTCTTC
TRBD2,few,TRBV6-2/TRBV6-3,TRBJ2-7,CASSYGTSAAYEQYF,TGTGCCAGCAGTTACGGGACTAGCGCCGCCTACGAGCAGTATTTC
.,.,TRBV12-2,TRBJ1-2,CASRLGGGQPREGYTF,TGTGCAAGTCGCTTAGGGGGCGGACAGCCCCGAGAGGGCTACACCTTC
.,.,TRBV10-1,TRBJ2-2,CASSEREAGGTGELFF,TGCGCCAGCAGTGAGAGAGAAGCGGGCGGGACCGGGGAGCTGTTTTTT
.,few,TRBV6-2/TRBV6-3,TRBJ2-1,CASSYSILTLDEQFF,TGTGCCAGCAGTTACTCGATACTTACCCTCGATGAGCAGTTCTTC
.,few,TRBV11-2,TRBJ2-7,CASSWGRLQYF,TGTGCCAGCAGCTGGGGGCGGCTACAGTACTTC
.,.,TRBV7-8,TRBJ2-7,CASSLPGRKQYF,TGTGCCAGCAGCTTACCGGGACGAAAGCAGTACTTC
.,.,TRBV13,TRBJ2-1,CASSLEDRPYNEQFF,TGTGCCAGCAGCTTAGAGGACAGACCATACAATGAGCAGTTCTTC
TRBD1,many,TRBV12-3/TRBV12-4,TRBJ2-7,CASSPEGQGISYEQYF,TGTGCCAGCAGCCCCGAGGGACAGGGGATCTCCTACGAGCAGTACTTC
.,few,TRBV5-1,TRBJ1-5,CASSPGGDNQPQHF,TGCGCCAGCAGCCCGGGGGGAGACAATCAGCCCCAGCATTTT
TRBD1,.,TRBV30,TRBJ2-7,CASLRDSSYEQYF,TGTGCCTCACTTCGGGACAGCTCCTACGAGCAGTACTTC
.,.,TRBV12-2,TRBJ1-5,CASRLGQGKGQPQHF,TGTGCAAGTCGCTTGGGACAGGGGAAGGGGCAGCCCCAGCATTTT
TRBD2,few,TRBV20-1,TRBJ2-7,CSATSVYEQYF,TGCAGTGCAACTAGCGTGTACGAGCAGTACTTC